This TCR beta chain comes out of a study of beta chain features in type 1 diabetes. Study-wide background: Patients shared similar age, gender and cell yields with healthy donors.

On this clone: The antigen remains unidentified.

What was sequenced were expressed TCRB transcripts, since all of the isolated RNA had been reverse transcribed. Libraries were prepared by immunoSEQ multiplex PCR; TCRdb keeps only in-frame clonotypes and omits some of them. The sample lists hundreds of thousands of clones, roughly 13% occurring once. Study results and limitations: Significant though moderate, a shortening of TCRB CDR3s appeared in all four CD4+ subsets of Type 1 diabetes patients.

CDR1 is SGHNT and CDR2 is YYREEE in the germline V gene (reference sequence). Trimming at V came to 4 bases and at J to 4 bases, leaving 6 bases not matched to a gene. There are 16 residues in the CDR3. V usage is TRBV5-4 and J usage is TRBJ1-6, with TRBD1 matching 9 bases. The TCR was taken from a man aged 18 to 30 with type 1 diabetes. What was sequenced was naive CD4+ T cells from blood. The DNA of the CDR3 is TGTGCCAGCAGCCCCGGAGGGACAGGGTATAATTCACCCCTCCACTTT. It encodes CASSPGGTGYNSPLHF.